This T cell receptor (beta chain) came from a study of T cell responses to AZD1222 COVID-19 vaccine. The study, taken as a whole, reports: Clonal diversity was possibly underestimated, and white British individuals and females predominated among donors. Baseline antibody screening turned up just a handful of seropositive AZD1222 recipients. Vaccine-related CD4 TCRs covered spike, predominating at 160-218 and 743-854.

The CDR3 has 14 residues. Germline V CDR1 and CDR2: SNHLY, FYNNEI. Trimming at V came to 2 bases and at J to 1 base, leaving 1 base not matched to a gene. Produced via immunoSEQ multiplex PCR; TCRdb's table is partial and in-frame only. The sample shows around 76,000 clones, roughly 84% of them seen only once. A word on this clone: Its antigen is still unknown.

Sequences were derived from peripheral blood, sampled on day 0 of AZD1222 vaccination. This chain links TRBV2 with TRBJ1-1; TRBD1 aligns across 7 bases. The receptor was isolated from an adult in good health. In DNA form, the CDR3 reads TGTGCCAGCAGTGAACGACAGGGGAACACTGAAGCTTTCTTT. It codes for CASSERQGNTEAFF.